These T cell receptor beta chains were read from a single sample in a study of human T cells and chemical hapten exposure. TCRdb redid the calling of the RACE reads with MiXCR, one entry per CDR3 protein. This sample has 150,000 to 200,000 distinct CDR3 sequences, with 20% to 25% found just once. Sequenced here: whole blood, sampled in connection with sensitization to the hapten diphenylcyclopropenone (DPC). The receptors derive from a woman in her forties or fifties with alopecia areata. Some clones in this sample may be carry-over from other donors' samples. The CDR3 runs from the conserved cysteine through the conserved F or W. Each record gives: clone size, J gene, D gene, V gene, CDR3 DNA, CDR3 protein. The D gene is left open where the match is weak. Clone size, where shown, is once, few, many, or a class for clones that have expanded.

clone_size: few
j_call: TRBJ2-3
d_call: .
v_call: TRBV6-1
cdr3_nt: TGTGCCAGCGGGGCCCAGGGCGGCACAGATACGCAGTATTTT
cdr3_aa: CASGAQGGTDTQYF

clone_size: few
j_call: TRBJ2-7
d_call: TRBD2
v_call: TRBV27
cdr3_nt: TGTGCCAGCACCCCACGGGTAGCGGGAGTGCTCGAGCAGTACTTC
cdr3_aa: CASTPRVAGVLEQYF

clone_size: .
j_call: TRBJ2-1
d_call: .
v_call: TRBV24-1
cdr3_nt: TGTGCCACCAGTGTGGGCTCCTTAGGGAATGAGCAGTTCTTC
cdr3_aa: CATSVGSLGNEQFF

clone_size: few
j_call: TRBJ1-2
d_call: .
v_call: TRBV7-9
cdr3_nt: TGTGCCAGCAGCTTGCCGAATCTACCCTATGGCTACACCTTC
cdr3_aa: CASSLPNLPYGYTF

clone_size: .
j_call: TRBJ1-1
d_call: .
v_call: TRBV12-3/TRBV12-4
cdr3_nt: TGTGCCAGCAGACCCCAGGGCAAGATGAACACTGAAGCTTTCTTT
cdr3_aa: CASRPQGKMNTEAFF

clone_size: few
j_call: TRBJ2-1
d_call: .
v_call: TRBV29-1
cdr3_nt: TGCAGCGTTAAAACGAGTCAAGGGAATGAGCAGTTCTTC
cdr3_aa: CSVKTSQGNEQFF

clone_size: .
j_call: TRBJ1-4
d_call: .
v_call: TRBV6-6
cdr3_nt: TGTGCCAGCAGTTTGAGACAGAGGACTAATGAAAAACTGTTTTTT
cdr3_aa: CASSLRQRTNEKLFF

clone_size: .
j_call: TRBJ2-7
d_call: .
v_call: TRBV5-1
cdr3_nt: TGCGCCAGCAGCGAGGGTACCTACGAGCAGTACTTC
cdr3_aa: CASSEGTYEQYF

clone_size: .
j_call: TRBJ2-5
d_call: .
v_call: TRBV6-4
cdr3_nt: TGTGCCAGCAGTGAAGCGGACGGAACCCAGTACTTC
cdr3_aa: CASSEADGTQYF

clone_size: .
j_call: TRBJ2-5
d_call: TRBD2
v_call: TRBV4-2
cdr3_nt: TGTGCCAGCAGTCCCTACCGGCTAGCGGGAGAGGGGGAGACCCAGTACTTC
cdr3_aa: CASSPYRLAGEGETQYF

clone_size: few
j_call: TRBJ2-1
d_call: .
v_call: TRBV7-6
cdr3_nt: TGTGCCAGCAGCCTAGGCGGAGCGGGCCACAATGAGCAGTTCTTC
cdr3_aa: CASSLGGAGHNEQFF

clone_size: few
j_call: TRBJ2-3
d_call: .
v_call: TRBV7-9
cdr3_nt: TGTGCCAGCAGCTTAGAAGGCGGAAAGGGTACAGATACGCAGTATTTT
cdr3_aa: CASSLEGGKGTDTQYF

clone_size: .
j_call: TRBJ1-1
d_call: TRBD1
v_call: TRBV3-1
cdr3_nt: TGTGCCAGCAGCACCAACGGACAGGGCACTGAAGCTTTCTTT
cdr3_aa: CASSTNGQGTEAFF

clone_size: .
j_call: TRBJ2-3
d_call: TRBD2
v_call: TRBV7-9
cdr3_nt: TGTGCCAGCAGCTTGGCTAGACCGGGACTAGATTACTCTGCGCAGTATTTT
cdr3_aa: CASSLARPGLDYSAQYF

clone_size: .
j_call: TRBJ1-2
d_call: TRBD1
v_call: TRBV7-9
cdr3_nt: TGTGCCAGCAGCCCTGGACAGGGGGCGCGGGGCTACACCTTC
cdr3_aa: CASSPGQGARGYTF

clone_size: few
j_call: TRBJ2-7
d_call: .
v_call: TRBV7-8
cdr3_nt: TGTGCCAGCAGCTCCGAACCGGGACATAAGACCTACGAGCAGTACTTC
cdr3_aa: CASSSEPGHKTYEQYF

clone_size: .
j_call: TRBJ2-6
d_call: .
v_call: TRBV29-1
cdr3_nt: TGCAGCGCTCAGCCTTCTGGGGCCAACGTCCTGACTTTC
cdr3_aa: CSAQPSGANVLTF

clone_size: .
j_call: TRBJ1-1
d_call: .
v_call: TRBV18
cdr3_nt: TGTGCCAGCTCACCGGCGACGGCGAACACTGAAGCTTTCTTT
cdr3_aa: CASSPATANTEAFF

clone_size: few
j_call: TRBJ2-7
d_call: .
v_call: TRBV11-2
cdr3_nt: TGTGCCAGCAGCTTAGATCTGGTCGCCTACGAGCAGTACTTC
cdr3_aa: CASSLDLVAYEQYF

clone_size: many
j_call: TRBJ1-4
d_call: .
v_call: TRBV18
cdr3_nt: TGTGCCAGCTCGCAAAGGGTGAACGATGAAAAACTGTTTTTT
cdr3_aa: CASSQRVNDEKLFF

clone_size: .
j_call: TRBJ1-1
d_call: .
v_call: TRBV5-5
cdr3_nt: TGTGCCAGCAGCATCTTAGGGAACACTGAAGCTTTCTTT
cdr3_aa: CASSILGNTEAFF

clone_size: few
j_call: TRBJ2-3
d_call: .
v_call: TRBV11-2
cdr3_nt: TGTGCCAGCAGCTTTGTAACTAGCAGAACAGATACGCAGTATTTT
cdr3_aa: CASSFVTSRTDTQYF

clone_size: .
j_call: TRBJ1-1
d_call: TRBD1
v_call: TRBV7-9
cdr3_nt: TGTGCCAGCAGCATTCTGACAGGGAAAGGGACTGAAGCTTTCTTT
cdr3_aa: CASSILTGKGTEAFF

clone_size: .
j_call: TRBJ2-3
d_call: .
v_call: TRBV7-8
cdr3_nt: TGTGCCAGCAGCCCACTTCCCGGGACAACAGATACGCAGTATTTT
cdr3_aa: CASSPLPGTTDTQYF

clone_size: .
j_call: TRBJ2-3
d_call: TRBD1
v_call: TRBV24-1
cdr3_nt: TGTGCCACCCGGGACAGGGGTTCGACAGATACGCAGTATTTT
cdr3_aa: CATRDRGSTDTQYF

clone_size: few
j_call: TRBJ1-5
d_call: TRBD1
v_call: TRBV28
cdr3_nt: TGTGCCAGCAGACTGGGACAGGGCTACAATCAGCCCCAGCATTTT
cdr3_aa: CASRLGQGYNQPQHF

clone_size: .
j_call: TRBJ2-2
d_call: .
v_call: TRBV29-1
cdr3_nt: TGCAGCGTTGGGGCTAGCGCCAACACCGGGGAGCTGTTTTTT
cdr3_aa: CSVGASANTGELFF

clone_size: .
j_call: TRBJ1-3
d_call: .
v_call: TRBV19
cdr3_nt: TGTGCCAGTAGGATCCGGGCCCGGAACTACCACTCTGGAAACACCATATATTTT
cdr3_aa: CASRIRARNYHSGNTIYF

clone_size: .
j_call: TRBJ1-5
d_call: TRBD1
v_call: TRBV2
cdr3_nt: TGTGCCAGCCAGGGGGCGGATCAGCCCCAGCATTTT
cdr3_aa: CASQGADQPQHF

clone_size: .
j_call: TRBJ2-1
d_call: TRBD2
v_call: TRBV2
cdr3_nt: TGTGCCAGGGGGGGGAGGGAGGCTTGGAGTGAGCAGTTCTTC
cdr3_aa: CARGGREAWSEQFF

clone_size: .
j_call: TRBJ2-2
d_call: TRBD2
v_call: TRBV7-2
cdr3_nt: TGTGCCAGCAGCTTAGCACTAGCGGGACGGTTTCCCGGGGAGCTGTTTTTT
cdr3_aa: CASSLALAGRFPGELFF

clone_size: few
j_call: TRBJ2-1
d_call: TRBD2
v_call: TRBV5-4
cdr3_nt: TGTGCCAGCAGCTCACGCGGGACTAGCGGTTCCTACAATGAGCAGTTCTTC
cdr3_aa: CASSSRGTSGSYNEQFF

clone_size: .
j_call: TRBJ2-3
d_call: .
v_call: TRBV19
cdr3_nt: TGTGCCAGTAGTATATCGGCAGTACCAGATACGCAGTATTTT
cdr3_aa: CASSISAVPDTQYF

clone_size: many
j_call: TRBJ1-4
d_call: .
v_call: TRBV3-1
cdr3_nt: TGTGCCAGCAGCCAGAGGGCGGGGGATGAAAAACTGTTTTTT
cdr3_aa: CASSQRAGDEKLFF

clone_size: .
j_call: TRBJ2-1
d_call: TRBD2
v_call: TRBV10-3
cdr3_nt: TGTGCCATCAGTGAGTATAGCGGGAGAGATTCGGAACAGTTCTTC
cdr3_aa: CAISEYSGRDSEQFF

clone_size: .
j_call: TRBJ1-4
d_call: .
v_call: TRBV16
cdr3_nt: TGTGCCAGTAGCCAATCGTCAGCAACTAATGAAAAACTGTTTTTT
cdr3_aa: CASSQSSATNEKLFF

clone_size: .
j_call: TRBJ2-1
d_call: .
v_call: TRBV5-1
cdr3_nt: TGCGCCAGCAGCTTCTTAGTAGTAGGGTCCTACAATGAGCAGTTCTTC
cdr3_aa: CASSFLVVGSYNEQFF

clone_size: .
j_call: TRBJ2-7
d_call: TRBD2
v_call: TRBV29-1
cdr3_nt: TGCAGCGTTGCGGCTCTAGCGGGAGGGCCCTACGAGCAGTACTTC
cdr3_aa: CSVAALAGGPYEQYF

clone_size: .
j_call: TRBJ2-1
d_call: .
v_call: TRBV11-2
cdr3_nt: TGTGCCAGCAGCCGGTCGGGGCGTGCTGTGGTCTTC
cdr3_aa: CASSRSGRAVVF

clone_size: many
j_call: TRBJ2-3
d_call: .
v_call: TRBV7-9
cdr3_nt: TGTGCCAGCTCCCTCGCAGATACGCAGTATTTT
cdr3_aa: CASSLADTQYF

clone_size: few
j_call: TRBJ1-3
d_call: .
v_call: TRBV2
cdr3_nt: TGTGCCAGCAGGAAACAGGACTCTGGAAACACCATATATTTT
cdr3_aa: CASRKQDSGNTIYF